This TCR beta chain was observed in a study of human T cells and chemical hapten exposure. Study background: TCR yields differed between samples (mainly from small differences in pooled library volume).

Trimming at V came to 0 bases and at J to 6 bases, leaving 1 base not matched to a gene. CDR1 is LGHNA, CDR2 YSLEER, per germline. This CDR3 region has 14 residues. This sample's time point: patch test 2, 6 weeks after DPC sensitization. Treatment reported: therapeutic diphenylcyclopropenone sensitization with weekly scalp DPC. MiXCR was run by TCRdb on the RACE reads, yielding one entry per CDR3 protein. The sample consists of approximately 350,000 distinct CDR3 sequences, about 6% of them appearing once. This clonotype was recorded many times. The source material was whole blood, sampled in connection with sensitization to the hapten diphenylcyclopropenone (DPC). The chain uses TRBV4-3 and TRBJ1-5; 8 bases align to TRBD1. This sequence originates from a woman aged 18-29 years with alopecia areata. Some clones in this sample may be carry-over from other donors' samples. The CDR3, as DNA: TGCGCCAGCAGCCAAGACAGGGGGCCTCAGCCCCAGCATTTT. Translating it yields CASSQDRGPQPQHF.